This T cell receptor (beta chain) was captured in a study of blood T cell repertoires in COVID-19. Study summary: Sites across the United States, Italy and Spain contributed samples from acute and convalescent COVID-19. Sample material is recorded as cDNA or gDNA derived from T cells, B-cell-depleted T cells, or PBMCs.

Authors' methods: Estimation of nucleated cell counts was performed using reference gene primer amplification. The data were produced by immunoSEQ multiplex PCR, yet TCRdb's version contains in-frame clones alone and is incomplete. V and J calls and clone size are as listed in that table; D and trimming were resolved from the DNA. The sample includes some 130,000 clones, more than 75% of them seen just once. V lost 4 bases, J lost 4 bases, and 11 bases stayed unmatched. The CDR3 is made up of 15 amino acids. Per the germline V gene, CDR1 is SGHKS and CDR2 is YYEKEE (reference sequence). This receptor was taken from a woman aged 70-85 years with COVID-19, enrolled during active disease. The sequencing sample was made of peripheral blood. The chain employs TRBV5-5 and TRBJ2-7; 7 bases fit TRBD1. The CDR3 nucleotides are TGTGCCAGCAGCCCCAATGGACAGGAACCGTACGAGCAGTACTTC. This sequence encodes CASSPNGQEPYEQYF.